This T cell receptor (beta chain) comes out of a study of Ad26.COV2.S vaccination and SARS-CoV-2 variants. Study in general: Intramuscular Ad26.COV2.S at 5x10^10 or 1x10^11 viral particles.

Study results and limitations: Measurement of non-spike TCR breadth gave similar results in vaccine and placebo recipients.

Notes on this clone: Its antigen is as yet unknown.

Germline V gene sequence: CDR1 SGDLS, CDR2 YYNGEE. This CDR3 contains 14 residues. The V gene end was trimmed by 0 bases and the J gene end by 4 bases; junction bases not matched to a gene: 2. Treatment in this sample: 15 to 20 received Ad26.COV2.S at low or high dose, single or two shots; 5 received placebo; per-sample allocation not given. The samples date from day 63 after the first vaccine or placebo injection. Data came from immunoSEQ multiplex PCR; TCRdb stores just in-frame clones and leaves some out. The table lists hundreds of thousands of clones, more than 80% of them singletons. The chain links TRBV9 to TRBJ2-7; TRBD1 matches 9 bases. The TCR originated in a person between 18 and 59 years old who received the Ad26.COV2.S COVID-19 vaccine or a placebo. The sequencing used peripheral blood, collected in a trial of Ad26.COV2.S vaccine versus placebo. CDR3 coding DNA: TGTGCCAGCAGCGTAGCGGGACAGGGTTACGAGCAGTACTTC. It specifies CASSVAGQGYEQYF.